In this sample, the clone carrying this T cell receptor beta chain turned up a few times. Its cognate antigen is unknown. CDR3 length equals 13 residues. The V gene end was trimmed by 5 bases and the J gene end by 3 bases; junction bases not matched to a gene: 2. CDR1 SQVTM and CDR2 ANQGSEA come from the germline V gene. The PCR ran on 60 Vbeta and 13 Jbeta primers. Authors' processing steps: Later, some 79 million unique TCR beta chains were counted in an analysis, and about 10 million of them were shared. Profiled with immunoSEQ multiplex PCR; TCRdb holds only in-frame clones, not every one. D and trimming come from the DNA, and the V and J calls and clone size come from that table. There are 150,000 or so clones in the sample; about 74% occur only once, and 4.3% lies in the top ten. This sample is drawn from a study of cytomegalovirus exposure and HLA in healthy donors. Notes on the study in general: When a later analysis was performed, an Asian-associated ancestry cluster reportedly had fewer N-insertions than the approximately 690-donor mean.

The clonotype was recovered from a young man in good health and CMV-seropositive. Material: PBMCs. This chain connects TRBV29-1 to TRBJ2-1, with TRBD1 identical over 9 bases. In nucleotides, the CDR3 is TGCAGCGTTCGGGACAGGGTCTACAATGAGCAGTTCTTC. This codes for CSVRDRVYNEQFF.